Included here is one T cell receptor (beta chain) sequence, with context. The antigen is not known. This record belongs to a study of graft-versus-host responses after intestinal transplantation. Libraries were prepared by immunoSEQ multiplex PCR; TCRdb keeps only in-frame clonotypes and omits some of them. Of 80,000 to 95,000 clones in the sample, 93% were seen once. Germline values: CDR1 PRHDT, CDR2 FYEKMQ (reference sequence). The CDR3 runs 15 residues. J was trimmed by 2 bases and V by 2 bases; bases with no gene match: 6. The rearrangement joins TRBV13 to TRBJ2-7; 7 bases agree with TRBD1. Sequenced here: unstimulated CD8+ T cells sorted from spleen or lymph node cells, sampled before intestinal transplant. The TCR originated in a human donor who received an intestinal transplant. In nucleotides, the CDR3 is TGTGCCAGCAGCTTACCTAGTCAGGGGGCCTACGAGCAGTACTTC. Amino acids: CASSLPSQGAYEQYF.